This TCR beta chain was identified during a study of blood T cell repertoires in COVID-19 (dated by TCRdb to 2018 to 2021). In the study overall: Collaborator samples came from the United States, Italy and Spain and covered acute and convalescent phases of COVID-19. Nearly every sample came with metadata listing a de-identified subject ID, COVID-19 status, age in years and sex. A freely available public database, intended as a resource for researchers studying the immune response to SARS-CoV-2, is where the repertoires were released. Deeply sampled blood TCRbeta repertoires from subjects exposed to, actively infected with, or recovered from COVID-19 were included in the dataset. The prospective study material was composed of cDNA or gDNA derived from T cells, B-cell-depleted T cells, or PBMCs. Samples were obtained from the ongoing ImmuneRACE study (first 160 participants) and from 1,254 subjects provided by 6 global collaborators. Where available, HLA class I and class II types were obtained from metadata supplied by the sample provider rather than from assay-based typing. Here is what the overall study found, with its caveats: Clinical and demographic metadata were provided uncurated, with the amount varying by source and participant.

TCRbeta CDR3 regions were amplified from genomic DNA using the immunoSEQ Assay, a bias-controlled multiplex PCR. The paper's data handling went like this. The number of nucleated cells in each sample was estimated from the amplification of reference gene primers within the assay. To quantify the absolute abundance of each unique TCRbeta CDR3 rearrangement, sequence reads were collapsed and filtered. For each sample, productive Simpson clonality was calculated by taking the square root of Simpson's diversity index across productive rearrangements. In TCRdb, the immuneACCESS table is reduced to in-frame sequences with V and J assigned. These tables do not hold every clone; where another copy was compared, an unresolved V gene accounts for under half, and the others remain unexplained. V and J calls and clone size come straight from that table; D and trimming were deduced from the DNA. In this sample the table shows roughly 230,000 clones, 82% of which occur a single time. The top ten clonotypes cover 3% to 4% of the sample.

CDR1 and CDR2, per the germline V gene (reference sequence), are LNHDA and SQIVND. V is pared back by 6 bases and J by 4 bases, with 12 bases lying between the germline termini. The CDR3 runs 14 residues from the cysteine to the phenylalanine. Here the CDR3 DNA is all that survives: 42 bases in frame from base 1. Notes on this clone: Its antigen is still unknown. No quality values exist for individual bases; no much larger clone is one base distant.

In the prospective study, participants were roughly 18 to 100 years old, resided in fewer than 25 geographic areas of the United States, and were enrolled through a virtual design. In the prospective study, cohorts were assigned on the basis of participant-reported clinical history obtained from a screening survey and a study questionnaire. ImmuneRACE Cohort 3 recovered participants were defined by two consecutive negative NP/OP PCR tests, healthcare professional clearance, or symptom resolution. In the prospective study, mobile phlebotomists collected whole blood, serum and a nasopharyngeal or oropharyngeal swab from each participant. Over a roughly 2-month period, participants in the prospective study had the option of providing additional blood draws and questionnaires. Before DNA extraction, prospective study blood samples were shipped either frozen or at room temperature.

The sequenced material came from PBMCs or T cells enriched from blood (not recorded which). This TCR was sampled from an older woman who had recovered from COVID-19. The V gene is TRBV19 and the J gene is TRBJ2-2; tentative D gene TRBD2, with 5 bases matching. In nucleotides, the sequence is TGTGCCAGTAGCGGAGGTTCGCGCACCGGGGAGCTGTTTTTT. It is translated as CASSGGSRTGELFF.